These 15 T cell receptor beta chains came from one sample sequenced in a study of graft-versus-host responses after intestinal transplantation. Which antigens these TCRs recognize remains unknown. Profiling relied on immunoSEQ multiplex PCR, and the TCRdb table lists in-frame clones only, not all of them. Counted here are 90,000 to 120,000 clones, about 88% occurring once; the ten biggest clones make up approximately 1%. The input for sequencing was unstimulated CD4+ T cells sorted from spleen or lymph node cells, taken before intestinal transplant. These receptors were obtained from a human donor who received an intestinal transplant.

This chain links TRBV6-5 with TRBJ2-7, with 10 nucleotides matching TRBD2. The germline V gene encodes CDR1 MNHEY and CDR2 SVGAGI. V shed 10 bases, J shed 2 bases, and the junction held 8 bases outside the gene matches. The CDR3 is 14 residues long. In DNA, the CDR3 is TGTGCCACCCGAGCGGGGGGGCCCCCCTACGAGCAGTACTTC. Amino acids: CATRAGGPPYEQYF.

The CDR3 sequence: CASSERWGTGGYEQYF. The CDR3 nucleotides read TGTGCCAGCAGTGAACGTTGGGGTACGGGGGGGTACGAGCAGTACTTC. J is TRBJ2-7 and V is TRBV6-1, with 8 bases that match TRBD2. V was clipped by 2 bases and J by 4 bases; unmatched bases: 10. Germline-derived CDR1 and CDR2 are MNHNS and SASEGT. This CDR3 is 16 amino acids long.

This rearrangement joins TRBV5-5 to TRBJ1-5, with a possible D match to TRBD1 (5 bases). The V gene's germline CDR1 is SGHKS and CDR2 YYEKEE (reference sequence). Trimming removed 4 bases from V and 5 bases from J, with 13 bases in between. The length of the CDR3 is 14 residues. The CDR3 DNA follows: TGTGCCAGCAGCCCCCGGGGCCGAGATCAGCCCCAGCATTTT. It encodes CASSPRGRDQPQHF.

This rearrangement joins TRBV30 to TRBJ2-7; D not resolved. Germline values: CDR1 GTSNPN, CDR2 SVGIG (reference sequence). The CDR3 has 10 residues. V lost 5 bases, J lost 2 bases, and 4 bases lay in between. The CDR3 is CAWCTYEQYF. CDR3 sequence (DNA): TGTGCCTGGTGTACCTACGAGCAGTACTTC.

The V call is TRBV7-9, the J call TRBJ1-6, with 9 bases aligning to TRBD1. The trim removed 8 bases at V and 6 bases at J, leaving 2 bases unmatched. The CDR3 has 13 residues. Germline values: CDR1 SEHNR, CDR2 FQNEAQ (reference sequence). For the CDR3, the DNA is TGTGCCAGCTCGGGACAGGGTAATTCACCCCTCCACTTT. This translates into CASSGQGNSPLHF.

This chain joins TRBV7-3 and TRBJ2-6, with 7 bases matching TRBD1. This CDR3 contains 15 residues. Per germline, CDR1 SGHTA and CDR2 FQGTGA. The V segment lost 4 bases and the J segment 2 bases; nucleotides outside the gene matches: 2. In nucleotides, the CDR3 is TGTGCCAGCAGCTACGACAGGGCTGGGGCCAACGTCCTGACTTTC. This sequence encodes CASSYDRAGANVLTF.

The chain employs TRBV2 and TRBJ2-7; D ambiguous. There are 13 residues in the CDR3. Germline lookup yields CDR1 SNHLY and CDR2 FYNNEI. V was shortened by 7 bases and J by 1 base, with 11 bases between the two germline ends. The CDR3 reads CASTRSRSYEQYF. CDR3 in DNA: TGTGCCAGCACCCGATCTAGATCCTACGAGCAGTACTTC.

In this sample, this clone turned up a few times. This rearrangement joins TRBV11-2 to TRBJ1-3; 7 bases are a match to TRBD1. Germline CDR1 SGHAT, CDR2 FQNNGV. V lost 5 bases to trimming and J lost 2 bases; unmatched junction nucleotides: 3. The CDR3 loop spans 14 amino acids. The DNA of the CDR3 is TGTGCCAGCAGCCAGGGGGTTACTGGAAACACCATATATTTT. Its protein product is CASSQGVTGNTIYF. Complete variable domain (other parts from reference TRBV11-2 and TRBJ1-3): EAGVAQSPRYKIIEKRQSVAFWCNPISGHATLYWYQQILGQGPKLLIQFQNNGVVDDSQLPKDRFSAERLKGVDSTLKIQPAKLEDSAVYLCASSQGVTGNTIYFGEGSWLTVV.

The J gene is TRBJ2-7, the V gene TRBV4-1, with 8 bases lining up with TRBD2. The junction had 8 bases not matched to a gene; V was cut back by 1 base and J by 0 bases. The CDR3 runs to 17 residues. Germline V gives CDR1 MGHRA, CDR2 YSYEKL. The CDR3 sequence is CASSQVAGTRSSYEQYF. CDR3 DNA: TGCGCCAGCAGCCAAGTGGCAGGGACTAGGAGCTCCTACGAGCAGTACTTC.

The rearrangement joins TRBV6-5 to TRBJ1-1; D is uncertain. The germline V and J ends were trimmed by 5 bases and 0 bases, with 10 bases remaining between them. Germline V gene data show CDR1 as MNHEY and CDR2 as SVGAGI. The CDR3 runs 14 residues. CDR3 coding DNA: TGTGCCAGCAGTCAACAGACCATGAACACTGAAGCTTTCTTT. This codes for CASSQQTMNTEAFF.

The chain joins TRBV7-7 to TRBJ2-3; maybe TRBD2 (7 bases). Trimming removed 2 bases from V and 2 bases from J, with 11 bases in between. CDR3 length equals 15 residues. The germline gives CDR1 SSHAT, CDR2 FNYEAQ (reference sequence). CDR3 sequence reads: CASSLRGGDTDTQYF. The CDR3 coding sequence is TGTGCCAGCAGCTTAAGGGGGGGGGACACAGATACGCAGTATTTT.

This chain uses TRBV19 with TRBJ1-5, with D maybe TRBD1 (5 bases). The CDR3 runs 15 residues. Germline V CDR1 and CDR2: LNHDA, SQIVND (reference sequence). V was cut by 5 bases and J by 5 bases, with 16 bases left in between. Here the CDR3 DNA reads TGTGCCAGTAGTCCCCGGGGGGATTGGGATCAGCCCCAGCATTTT. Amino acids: CASSPRGDWDQPQHF.

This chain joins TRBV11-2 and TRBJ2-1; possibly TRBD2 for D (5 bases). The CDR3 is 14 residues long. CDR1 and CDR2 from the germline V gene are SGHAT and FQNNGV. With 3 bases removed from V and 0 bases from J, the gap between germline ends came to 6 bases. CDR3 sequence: CASSFGSSYNEQFF. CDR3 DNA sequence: TGTGCCAGCAGCTTTGGGAGCTCCTACAATGAGCAGTTCTTC.

The CDR3 DNA sequence: TGTGCCAGCAATATTCGCCCCTCGGACGAGCAGTACTTC. This translates into CASNIRPSDEQYF. The chain has TRBV2 and TRBJ2-7; D remains unclear. The germline V gene encodes CDR1 SNHLY and CDR2 FYNNEI. The CDR3 is 13 residues long. Trimming took 7 bases from V and 5 from J, leaving 15 bases between them.

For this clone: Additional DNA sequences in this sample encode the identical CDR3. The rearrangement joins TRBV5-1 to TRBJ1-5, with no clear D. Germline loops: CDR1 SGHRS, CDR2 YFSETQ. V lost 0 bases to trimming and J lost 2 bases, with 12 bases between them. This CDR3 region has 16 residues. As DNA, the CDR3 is TGCGCCAGCAGCTTGGGGACGGGAAGCGGCAATCAGCCCCAGCATTTT. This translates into CASSLGTGSGNQPQHF.